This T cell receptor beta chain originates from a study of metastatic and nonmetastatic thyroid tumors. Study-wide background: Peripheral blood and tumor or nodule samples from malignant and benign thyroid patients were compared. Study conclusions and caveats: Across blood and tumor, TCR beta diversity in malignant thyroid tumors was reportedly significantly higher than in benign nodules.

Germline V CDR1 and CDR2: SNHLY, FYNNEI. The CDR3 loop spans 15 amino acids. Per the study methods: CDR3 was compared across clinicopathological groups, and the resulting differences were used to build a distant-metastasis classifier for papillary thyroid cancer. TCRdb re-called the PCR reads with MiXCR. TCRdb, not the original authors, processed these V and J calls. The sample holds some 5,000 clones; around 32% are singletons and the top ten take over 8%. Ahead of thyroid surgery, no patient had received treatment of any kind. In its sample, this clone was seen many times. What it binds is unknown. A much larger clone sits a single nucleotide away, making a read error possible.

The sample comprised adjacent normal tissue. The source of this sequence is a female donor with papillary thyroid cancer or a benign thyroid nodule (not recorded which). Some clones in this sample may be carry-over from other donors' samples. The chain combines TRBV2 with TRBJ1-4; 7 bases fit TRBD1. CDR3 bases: TGTGCCCGCAGACCGGAGACAGGGCTGAATGAAAAACTGTTTTTT. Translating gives CARRPETGLNEKLFF. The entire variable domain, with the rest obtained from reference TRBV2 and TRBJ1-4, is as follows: EPEVTQTPSHQVTQMGQEVILRCVPISNHLYFYWYRQILGQKVEFLVSFYNNEISEKSEIFDDQFSVERPDGSNFTLKIRSTKLEDSAMYFCARRPETGLNEKLFFGSGTQLSVL.